This TCR beta chain is from a study of shared clonotypes between healthy human individuals. Notes on this clone: Its antigen remains unidentified.

Healthy and HIV-negative, the adult donors had no recent acute infections or vaccinations. TCRdb keeps only in-frame clones here, not all; method: immunoSEQ multiplex PCR. The table shows about 500,000 clones, with roughly four fifths occurring only once. Findings and limits, study-wide: Investigators collected only blood, and repertoires in tissues likely differ. The small donor group covered limited genetic and exposure diversity.

The clonotype originates from a woman aged 40 to 50 in good health. Some clones in this sample may be carry-over from other donors' samples. Source material: PBMCs.

The CDR3: CASSGGRPGQPQHF. The CDR3 region has the DNA TGTGCCAGCAGTGGGGGGCGTCCCGGTCAGCCCCAGCATTTT. V gene TRBV27 combines with J gene TRBJ1-5, with TRBD1 as a possible D gene (6 bases). Germline V gives CDR1 MNHEY, CDR2 SMNVEV (reference sequence). The V gene lost 5 bases and the J gene lost 6 bases, with 14 bases spanning the gap. The CDR3 is made up of 14 amino acids.